The 24 T cell receptor beta chains in this list originate from one sample, sequenced in a study of cytomegalovirus exposure and HLA in healthy donors. Measured with immunoSEQ multiplex PCR; TCRdb has only the in-frame clones, and not every one. Of 55,000 to 70,000 clones in the sample, about 91% were seen once. The sample consisted of PBMCs. These receptors all stem from a woman in her 30s in good health and CMV-seronegative.

The chain carries TRBV30 and TRBJ2-1; D is uncertain. The length of the CDR3 is 16 residues. V dropped 1 base and J dropped 0 bases, with 13 bases sitting between them. Germline V gene data show CDR1 as GTSNPN and CDR2 as SVGIG (reference sequence). The CDR3 sequence is CAWSEQAPSSYNEQFF. In DNA form, the CDR3 reads TGTGCCTGGAGTGAGCAAGCGCCGAGCTCCTACAATGAGCAGTTCTTC.

This chain uses TRBV6-1 with TRBJ1-2; 7 nucleotides line up with TRBD1. Trimming took 4 bases from V and 3 from J; bases not matched to a gene: 2. The CDR3 spans 13 residues. In germline, CDR1 is MNHNS, CDR2 SASEGT. For the CDR3, the DNA is TGTGCCAGCAGTGTCGACAGGGACTATGGCTACACCTTC. Protein product: CASSVDRDYGYTF.

The genes are TRBV9 and TRBJ1-2; unclear D gene. Germline V gene lookup returns CDR1 SGDLS and CDR2 YYNGEE. The CDR3 loop spans 14 amino acids. Trimming shortened V by 0 bases and J by 4 bases, and 10 bases separated the two germline ends. This CDR3 is CASSVASGAYGYTF. The CDR3 DNA follows: TGTGCCAGCAGCGTAGCTTCGGGAGCCTATGGCTACACCTTC.

The chain links TRBV20-1 to TRBJ1-1; D remains ambiguous. V was shortened by 6 bases and J by 4 bases, with 9 bases between the two germline ends. The CDR3 has 11 amino acids. Germline CDR1 reads DFQATT; CDR2 reads SNEGSKA (reference sequence). The CDR3 spells CSAFEGTEAFF. The CDR3 DNA follows: TGCAGTGCCTTTGAGGGCACTGAAGCTTTCTTT.

This clone was seen a single time. The V call is TRBV7-2, the J call TRBJ2-5, with 9 positions matching TRBD2. The CDR3 length is 16 residues. CDR1 and CDR2 (germline): SGHTA, FQGNSA. Losses at the gene ends were 5 bases for V and 4 bases for J; bases not matched to a gene: 11. The CDR3 region has the DNA TGTGCCAGCAGCCCCCAATGGCGGGAGGGCCGAGAGACCCAGTACTTC. Amino acid sequence: CASSPQWREGRETQYF.

The chain couples TRBV10-3 to TRBJ2-7; TRBD1 agrees at 7 bases. The CDR3 loop spans 17 amino acids. In germline, CDR1 is ENHRY, CDR2 SYGVKD. After removal of 0 bases from V and 4 bases from J, the junction contained 12 bases not matched to a gene. The CDR3 nucleotides are TGTGCCATCAGTGAGTCCTCACAGGGGCGACGGGCTTACGAGCAGTACTTC. Amino acids: CAISESSQGRRAYEQYF.

The V call is TRBV6-5, the J call TRBJ1-5; D not resolved. The V gene's germline CDR1 is MNHEY and CDR2 SVGAGI. Trimming pared 0 bases from V and 2 bases from J, leaving 8 bases between. The CDR3 runs to 15 residues. As DNA, the CDR3 is TGTGCCAGCAGTTACTCAGGAGTGGGCAATCAGCCCCAGCATTTT. This encodes CASSYSGVGNQPQHF.

The chain recombines TRBV7-8 with TRBJ2-7; D is possibly TRBD1 (6 bases). Trimming left V 8 bases short and J 3 bases short, with 17 bases between. CDR1 SGHVS and CDR2 FQNEAQ come from the germline V gene. The CDR3 sequence is 14 residues long. CDR3 region: CASGGGPERYEQYF. The CDR3 DNA is TGTGCCAGCGGTGGGGGCCCGGAGCGCTACGAGCAGTACTTC.

The chain combines TRBV28 with TRBJ1-3, with D hard to call. Trimming left V 3 bases short and J 4 bases short, with 10 bases between. CDR1 is MDHEN, CDR2 SYDVKM, per germline. The CDR3 consists of 14 residues. This chain's CDR3 is CASSFPPQGNTIYF. DNA of the CDR3: TGTGCCAGCAGTTTCCCCCCACAGGGAAACACCATATATTTT.

The chain is built from TRBV19 and TRBJ1-1, with a possible D match to TRBD1 (5 bases). The CDR3 has 14 residues. Looked up from germline, CDR1 is LNHDA and CDR2 is SQIVND (reference sequence). Deletions cut 3 bases from V and 13 bases from J, with 21 bases between. CDR3 amino acids: CASSMMSNSPRGFF. In DNA, the CDR3 is TGTGCCAGTAGTATGATGTCGAACAGCCCAAGGGGTTTCTTT.

V gene TRBV6-1 combines with J gene TRBJ2-5; TRBD2 is a possible D gene (7 bases). Trimming shortened V by 5 bases and J by 4 bases, and 17 bases separated the two germline ends. CDR3 length equals 15 residues. Germline-derived CDR1 and CDR2 are MNHNS and SASEGT. CDR3 bases: TGTGCCAGCAGTCCAGGCACGGGGGGCGGAGAGACCCAGTACTTC. Amino acids: CASSPGTGGGETQYF.

The chain links TRBV27 to TRBJ2-7; 10 nucleotides match TRBD2. The CDR3 consists of 15 residues. The germline gives CDR1 MNHEY, CDR2 SMNVEV (reference sequence). J lost 0 bases, V lost 5 bases, and 4 bases had no gene match. The CDR3 region has the DNA TGTGCCAGCAGTGCTTCTAGCGGGAGCTCCTACGAGCAGTACTTC. Translation: CASSASSGSSYEQYF.

The chain links TRBV7-6 to TRBJ1-2; TRBD1 aligns across 8 bases. V dropped 2 bases and J dropped 10; count of bases not matched to a gene: 3. Germline V lookup: CDR1 SGHVS, CDR2 FNYEAQ. CDR3 length equals 12 residues. This CDR3 is CASSLLTGAYTF. The DNA for the CDR3 is TGTGCCAGCAGCTTACTGACAGGGGCCTACACCTTC.

V and J are TRBV6-5 and TRBJ2-1, with 8 bases that match TRBD2. This CDR3 region has 13 residues. Germline CDR1 is MNHEY and CDR2 is SVGAGI. V gave up 5 bases and J gave up 9 bases; unmatched junction bases: 6. The CDR3 DNA sequence: TGTGCCAGCAGTCCGTCAGCGGGAGCTGAGCAGTTCTTC. Its protein is CASSPSAGAEQFF.

The genes are TRBV7-3 and TRBJ2-5, with TRBD2 matching over 10 bases. This CDR3 is 15 amino acids long. Germline CDR1 SGHTA, CDR2 FQGTGA. The junction had 1 base not matched to a gene; V was cut back by 0 bases and J by 3 bases. CDR3 DNA sequence: TGTGCCAGCAGCTTAACAGCGGGAGGGGAAGAGACCCAGTACTTC. Its translation: CASSLTAGGEETQYF.

The chain couples TRBV4-3 to TRBJ2-1; 12 bases map to TRBD1. The V segment lost 4 bases and the J segment 7 bases; nucleotides outside the gene matches: 5. From germline, CDR1 is LGHNA and CDR2 YSLEER. There are 15 residues in the CDR3. This chain's CDR3 is CASSPGQGAKNEQFF. The CDR3 coding sequence is TGCGCCAGCAGCCCGGGACAGGGGGCCAAGAATGAGCAGTTCTTC.

The rearrangement joins TRBV19 to TRBJ2-1; 10 bases map to TRBD1. This CDR3 is 15 amino acids long. From germline, CDR1 is LNHDA and CDR2 SQIVND (reference sequence). Trimming took 4 bases from V and 6 from J; bases not matched to a gene: 6. The CDR3: CASSTRDRGVNEQFF. Written as DNA, the CDR3 is TGTGCCAGTAGTACCCGGGACAGGGGAGTCAATGAGCAGTTCTTC.

This chain connects TRBV7-3 to TRBJ1-2; 7 nucleotides match TRBD1. Germline CDR1 is SGHTA and CDR2 is FQGTGA. The CDR3 consists of 14 residues. The V gene end was trimmed by 4 bases and the J gene end by 6 bases; junction bases not matched to a gene: 8. CDR3 DNA sequence: TGTGCCAGCAGCTATACGGACAGGCACGATGGCTACACCTTC. Its translation is CASSYTDRHDGYTF.

The chain has TRBV5-1 and TRBJ1-1; TRBD1 might be the D (5 bases). The CDR3 runs 14 residues. The V gene's germline CDR1 is SGHRS and CDR2 YFSETQ. The germline V and J ends were trimmed by 0 bases and 1 base, with 7 bases remaining between them. The CDR3 sequence is CASSLGQRNTEAFF. The CDR3 coding sequence is TGCGCCAGCAGCTTGGGACAGAGGAACACTGAAGCTTTCTTT.

The rearrangement links TRBV7-9 to TRBJ2-7, with D possibly TRBD2 on 5 matching bases. CDR3 size: 13 residues. Trimming pared 2 bases from V and 6 bases from J, leaving 11 bases between. Germline assignment: CDR1 SEHNR and CDR2 FQNEAQ (reference sequence). CDR3 DNA sequence: TGTGCCAGCAGCTTACACTCTGAGGGCGAGCAGTACTTC. Protein product: CASSLHSEGEQYF.

This clone was recorded only once. This chain joins TRBV25-1 and TRBJ1-5, with D maybe TRBD1 (6 bases). This CDR3 has 17 residues. Germline V gene lookup returns CDR1 MGHDK and CDR2 SYGVNS. The V gene lost 4 bases and the J gene lost 6 bases, with 22 bases spanning the gap. The CDR3 sequence: CASSAAQGRDVSQPQHF. For the CDR3, the DNA is TGTGCCAGCAGTGCCGCACAGGGCAGGGATGTAAGTCAGCCCCAGCATTTT.

This clone came up a few times. This rearrangement joins TRBV28 to TRBJ2-7; 9 nucleotides align to TRBD2. This CDR3 has 17 residues. V was pared by 4 bases and J by 2 bases, with 12 bases of the junction left unmatched. Per the germline V gene, CDR1 is MDHEN and CDR2 is SYDVKM. CDR3 nucleotides: TGTGCCAGCAGTTATCCACCGACTAGCGGTGGGACCTACGAGCAGTACTTC. Its protein is CASSYPPTSGGTYEQYF.

The chain has TRBV28 and TRBJ2-7; no firm D call. Germline CDR1 is MDHEN and CDR2 is SYDVKM. The CDR3 has 14 amino acids. V lost 3 bases to trimming and J lost 11 bases, with 20 bases between them. The DNA of the CDR3 is TGTGCCAGCAGTTTTCTTCTCCTTCCCCGCCCAGAGTACTTC. It is translated as CASSFLLLPRPEYF.

The table lists this clone with a count of one. This chain uses TRBV15 with TRBJ2-7, with 12 bases matching TRBD2. The CDR3 contains 16 residues. V lost 3 bases, J lost 5 bases, and 8 bases stayed unmatched. Looked up from germline, CDR1 is LNHNV and CDR2 is YYDKDF (reference sequence). Here the CDR3 reads CATSRASGRAVNEQYF. CDR3 nucleotides: TGTGCCACCAGCAGGGCTAGCGGGAGGGCCGTTAACGAGCAGTACTTC.